Listed below are T cell receptor beta chains from one sample, sequenced in a study of cytomegalovirus exposure and HLA in healthy donors. Sequencing used immunoSEQ multiplex PCR; TCRdb keeps in-frame clones, though not all of them. The table records about 160,000 clones, roughly 80% of them present only once. The sequenced material came from PBMCs. All receptors come from a young man in good health and CMV-seropositive. CDR3s include the opening cysteine and the closing phenylalanine or tryptophan. The D gene is left open where the match is weak. Not every row has a clone size; where given, it reads once, few, many or a size class.

CDR3aa: CASSEGGQETQYF
CDR3nt: TGCGCCAGCAGTGAAGGGGGACAAGAGACCCAGTACTTC
d_gene: -
j_gene: TRBJ2-5
abundance: few
v_gene: TRBV10-1

CDR3aa: CASSPQGYEQYF
CDR3nt: TGTGCCAGCAGCCCACAGGGCTACGAGCAGTACTTC
d_gene: -
j_gene: TRBJ2-7
abundance: -
v_gene: TRBV9

CDR3aa: CASKTGGDYGYTF
CDR3nt: TGTGCCAGCAAAACAGGGGGAGATTATGGCTACACCTTC
d_gene: TRBD1
j_gene: TRBJ1-2
abundance: -
v_gene: TRBV2

CDR3aa: CASKGQSNEKLFF
CDR3nt: TGTGCCAGCAAAGGACAGTCTAATGAAAAACTGTTTTTT
d_gene: -
j_gene: TRBJ1-4
abundance: -
v_gene: TRBV9

CDR3aa: CASSPQWNQPQHF
CDR3nt: TGTGCCAGCAGTCCACAGTGGAATCAGCCCCAGCATTTT
d_gene: -
j_gene: TRBJ1-5
abundance: -
v_gene: TRBV27

CDR3aa: CASGDSGEQYF
CDR3nt: TGTGCCAGCGGCGACTCGGGGGAGCAGTACTTC
d_gene: -
j_gene: TRBJ2-7
abundance: once
v_gene: TRBV7-6

CDR3aa: CASGLTTLGIEAGEQYF
CDR3nt: TGTGCTAGTGGTTTGACCACGTTGGGGATTGAAGCAGGGGAGCAGTACTTC
d_gene: -
j_gene: TRBJ2-7
abundance: -
v_gene: TRBV12-5

CDR3aa: CASSLGGRRPTGELFF
CDR3nt: TGTGCCAGCAGCTTAGGGGGCAGGAGACCCACCGGGGAGCTGTTTTTT
d_gene: -
j_gene: TRBJ2-2
abundance: -
v_gene: TRBV7-2

CDR3aa: CATSQGASNQPQHF
CDR3nt: TGTGCCACCTCACAGGGGGCGAGCAATCAGCCCCAGCATTTT
d_gene: TRBD1
j_gene: TRBJ1-5
abundance: -
v_gene: TRBV5-5

CDR3aa: CATATGMNTEAFF
CDR3nt: TGTGCCACCGCGACAGGGATGAACACTGAAGCTTTCTTT
d_gene: TRBD1
j_gene: TRBJ1-1
abundance: -
v_gene: TRBV15

CDR3aa: CASSSRTGFATEAFF
CDR3nt: TGTGCCAGCAGCTCCAGGACAGGGTTCGCCACTGAAGCTTTCTTT
d_gene: TRBD1
j_gene: TRBJ1-1
abundance: -
v_gene: TRBV5-4